This T cell receptor (beta chain) was sequenced for a study of Ad26.COV2.S vaccination and SARS-CoV-2 variants. Whole-study context: In the COV1001 trial, the donor was in the Ad26.COV2.S arm. Ad26.COV2.S was injected intramuscularly once or twice, 56 days apart.

CDR1 is SGHRS, CDR2 YFSETQ, per germline. Germline trimming cut 4 bases from V and 6 bases from J; bases unmatched to any gene: 3. CDR3 size: 14 residues. Findings of the study overall: Those who received the vaccine showed greater spike-specific TCR breadth than those given placebo. Non-spike TCR breadth did not differ much between vaccine and placebo recipients.

Concerning this clone: What it binds is not known.

The protocol was immunoSEQ multiplex PCR, while the TCRdb copy is restricted to in-frame clones and leaves out a portion. The data show 300,000 to 400,000 clones, about 85% seen once. Specified treatment: roughly 19 received Ad26.COV2.S at low or high dose, single or two shots; about 5 received placebo; per-sample allocation not given. Day 63 after the first vaccine or placebo injection was the time point for sampling. This TCR was recovered from a person between 18 and 65 years old who received the Ad26.COV2.S COVID-19 vaccine or a placebo. Specimen: peripheral blood, collected in a trial of Ad26.COV2.S vaccine versus placebo. This chain connects TRBV5-1 to TRBJ2-2; TRBD1 matches 10 bases. The CDR3 bases are TGCGCCAGCAGCCGGGACAGGGGTCCCGGGGAGCTGTTTTTT. Translated, it gives CASSRDRGPGELFF.